This TCR beta chain came from a study of cytomegalovirus exposure and HLA in healthy donors. Profiling relied on immunoSEQ multiplex PCR, and the TCRdb table lists in-frame clones only, not all of them. The table lists some 90,000 clones, 96% of them singletons, with 0.78% in the top ten. This CDR3 region has 16 residues. The V and J ends lost 2 bases and 1 base respectively, with 11 bases between them. From germline, CDR1 is SNHLY and CDR2 FYNNEI. V and J are TRBV2 and TRBJ2-2; D not resolved. This receptor was identified in a man younger than 35 in good health and CMV-seronegative. Specimen: PBMCs. CDR3 DNA: TGTGCCAGCAGTGAATTTCGAGGCGAGAACACCGGGGAGCTGTTTTTT. Residues: CASSEFRGENTGELFF.